Below, 22 T cell receptor beta chains from the same sample are listed, as sequenced in a study of T cell responses to AZD1222 COVID-19 vaccine. Data came from immunoSEQ multiplex PCR; TCRdb stores just in-frame clones and leaves some out. The sample lists approximately 150,000 clones, 86% occurring once. The sample here was peripheral blood, taken 28 days after the second AZD1222 dose. The source is an adult who received the AZD1222 COVID-19 vaccine.

The chain combines TRBV11-3 with TRBJ1-5; the D gene is possibly TRBD1 (5 bases). Per germline, CDR1 SGHNT and CDR2 YENEEA. V dropped 4 bases and J dropped 0 bases, with 16 bases sitting between them. The CDR3 is 17 amino acids. In DNA, the CDR3 is TGTGCCAGCAGCTCCCTCGGGGCTGCAGATAGCAATCAGCCCCAGCATTTT. Its protein product is CASSSLGAADSNQPQHF.

The chain employs TRBV9 and TRBJ2-7; D possibly corresponds to TRBD2 (5 bases). V shed 4 bases and J shed 5 bases, with 22 bases lying between them. The CDR3 is made up of 16 amino acids. CDR1 and CDR2 (germline): SGDLS, YYNGEE. The CDR3 DNA is TGTGCCAGCAGCCCCCGGAGGAACGGGGAGCCCCACGAGCAGTACTTC. Protein product: CASSPRRNGEPHEQYF.

V is TRBV10-3 and J is TRBJ2-3, with no clear D. Trimming pared 3 bases from V and 2 bases from J, leaving 6 bases between. Germline V gene data show CDR1 as ENHRY and CDR2 as SYGVKD. This CDR3 has 13 residues. The CDR3 sequence is CAISDWSTDTQYF. Written as DNA, the CDR3 is TGTGCCATCAGTGACTGGTCCACAGATACGCAGTATTTT.

The J gene is TRBJ1-2, the V gene TRBV10-3, with D uncertain. Germline CDR1 ENHRY, CDR2 SYGVKD. The CDR3 runs to 11 residues. V was trimmed by 10 bases and J by 6 bases, leaving 12 bases between them. CDR3 sequence (DNA): TGTGCCAACGAAGGGCTCGATGGCTACACCTTC. This translates into CANEGLDGYTF.

The chain carries TRBV15 and TRBJ1-5; D is undetermined. The V gene lost 2 bases and the J gene lost 8 bases, with 7 bases spanning the gap. The CDR3 consists of 12 residues. Germline CDR1 reads LNHNV; CDR2 reads YYDKDF (reference sequence). In DNA, the CDR3 is TGTGCCACCAGCAGATCTGGGGAGCCCCAGCATTTT. Translated: CATSRSGEPQHF. The variable domain in full, with the rest retrieved from reference TRBV15 and TRBJ1-5, is DAMVIQNPRYQVTQFGKPVTLSCSQTLNHNVMYWYQQKSSQAPKLLFHYYDKDFNNEADTPDNFQSRRPNTSFCFLDIRSPGLGDTAMYLCATSRSGEPQHFGDGTRLSIL.

J is TRBJ2-2 and V is TRBV15; no definite D call. Germline assignment: CDR1 LNHNV and CDR2 YYDKDF (reference sequence). The CDR3 sequence is 17 residues long. The V end lost 0 bases, the J end lost 0 bases, and 11 bases lay between the germline ends. CDR3 sequence (DNA): TGTGCCACCAGCAGAGATCTTACACTGGCGAACACCGGGGAGCTGTTTTTT. It yields the protein CATSRDLTLANTGELFF.

This clone was recorded only once. V gene TRBV7-2 combines with J gene TRBJ1-5; D is uncertain. Germline loops: CDR1 SGHTA, CDR2 FQGNSA. V was cut by 5 bases and J by 0 bases, with 5 bases left in between. The CDR3 totals 13 residues. The CDR3 loop reads CASSPSSNQPQHF. The CDR3 nucleotides are TGTGCCAGCAGCCCCAGTAGCAATCAGCCCCAGCATTTT.

The chain links TRBV19 to TRBJ2-5; 7 bases line up with TRBD1. V was pared by 6 bases and J by 2 bases, with 6 bases of the junction left unmatched. The V gene's germline CDR1 is LNHDA and CDR2 SQIVND (reference sequence). CDR3 length equals 14 residues. The CDR3 DNA sequence: TGTGCCAGTAGAGACAGGGTACTACAAGAGACCCAGTACTTC. It specifies CASRDRVLQETQYF.

The rearrangement uses TRBV14 and TRBJ2-5; TRBD2 aligns across 7 bases. V dropped 0 bases and J dropped 5; count of bases not matched to a gene: 9. Germline V lookup: CDR1 SGHDN, CDR2 FVKESK. The CDR3 loop spans 16 amino acids. The DNA of the CDR3 is TGTGCCAGCAGCCAAGAAGATACAGCGGGGTTGGAGACCCAGTACTTC. It translates to CASSQEDTAGLETQYF.

V usage is TRBV11-3 and J usage is TRBJ2-7, with a tentative D call TRBD1 (6 bases). This CDR3 has 13 amino acids. Per the germline V gene, CDR1 is SGHNT and CDR2 is YENEEA. The V end lost 8 bases, the J end lost 4 bases, and 15 bases lay between the germline ends. CDR3 amino acids: CASAMGRGYEQYF. CDR3 bases: TGTGCCAGCGCCATGGGCAGGGGTTACGAGCAGTACTTC.

The chain is built from TRBV7-9 and TRBJ2-7, with D perhaps being TRBD1 or TRBD2 (6 bases each). Per the germline V gene, CDR1 is SEHNR and CDR2 is FQNEAQ (reference sequence). V was shortened by 3 bases and J by 6 bases, with 15 bases between the two germline ends. CDR3 size: 14 residues. Here the CDR3 reads CASSLRGAEGEQYF. CDR3 bases: TGTGCCAGCAGCTTGAGGGGGGCTGAGGGCGAGCAGTACTTC.

This CDR3 is CASSLGLAGAPVRADTQYF. The CDR3 DNA reads as TGTGCCAGCAGCTTAGGGCTAGCGGGAGCGCCAGTCCGCGCAGATACGCAGTATTTT. This rearrangement joins TRBV5-6 to TRBJ2-3; 10 bases match TRBD2. Losses at the gene ends were 2 bases for V and 4 bases for J; bases not matched to a gene: 16. This CDR3 contains 19 residues. The germline V gene encodes CDR1 SGHDT and CDR2 YYEEEE. The full variable domain, with the rest looked up from reference TRBV5-6 and TRBJ2-3, is DAGVTQSPTHLIKTRGQQVTLRCSPKSGHDTVSWYQQALGQGPQFIFQYYEEEERQRGNFPDRFSGHQFPNYSSELNVNALLLGDSALYLCASSLGLAGAPVRADTQYFGPGTRLTVL.

J is TRBJ2-5 and V is TRBV7-6; perhaps TRBD1 as D (6 bases). V dropped 5 bases and J dropped 0 bases, with 13 bases sitting between them. The germline V gene has CDR1 SGHVS and CDR2 FNYEAQ. The CDR3 consists of 15 residues. Written as DNA, the CDR3 is TGTGCCAGCAGCCTGTTTACAGGGAACCAAGAGACCCAGTACTTC. Translation: CASSLFTGNQETQYF.

The chain uses TRBV19 and TRBJ2-3; D possibly corresponds to TRBD2 (6 bases). The CDR3 has 15 residues. V lost 5 bases and J lost 3, with 15 bases in between. Per the germline V gene, CDR1 is LNHDA and CDR2 is SQIVND (reference sequence). The CDR3 DNA reads TGTGCCAGTAGTCAGGCGGGATGGGGGACAGATACGCAGTATTTT. Amino acid sequence: CASSQAGWGTDTQYF.

The chain is built from TRBV11-3 and TRBJ2-2; the D is unclear. Germline V lookup: CDR1 SGHNT, CDR2 YENEEA. The CDR3 totals 14 residues. Between the trimmed V and J ends, which lost 5 bases and 0 bases, there was a span of 7 bases. CDR3 sequence reads: CASSRTANTGELFF. The CDR3 nucleotides are TGTGCCAGCAGCCGGACGGCGAACACCGGGGAGCTGTTTTTT.

This clone appeared a few times. The chain recombines TRBV9 with TRBJ1-5; TRBD1 is a possible D gene (5 bases). The CDR3 is 17 amino acids. Deletions cut 0 bases from V and 5 bases from J, with 18 bases between. CDR1 and CDR2 (germline): SGDLS, YYNGEE. This CDR3 reads CASSVESIAGYDQPQHF. The CDR3 nucleotides read TGTGCCAGCAGCGTAGAAAGTATCGCAGGGTACGATCAGCCCCAGCATTTT.

A note on this clone: One end of the junction varies from germline; a read error may be responsible. The chain carries TRBV2 and TRBJ2-7; 7 nucleotides line up with TRBD1. This CDR3 is built from 13 residues. The germline CDR1 and CDR2 sequences are SNHLY and FYNNEI. The CDR3 here is CASKGQTREHLPF. The CDR3 DNA sequence: TGTGCCAGCAAGGGACAGACCAGAGAGCATCTACCCTTC.

The rearrangement links TRBV27 to TRBJ1-2; 7 positions match TRBD1. Germline CDR1 reads MNHEY; CDR2 reads SMNVEV (reference sequence). The CDR3 has 14 residues. V shed 2 bases and J 4 bases; nucleotides not matched to a gene: 4. CDR3 nucleotides: TGTGCCAGCAGTTTAGTTAAGGGGGCCTATGGCTACACCTTC. It yields the protein CASSLVKGAYGYTF.

The V and J genes are TRBV19 and TRBJ1-5, with TRBD1 as a possible D gene (5 bases). Germline assignment: CDR1 LNHDA and CDR2 SQIVND (reference sequence). There are 14 residues in the CDR3. Trimming pared 3 bases from V and 4 bases from J, leaving 10 bases between. CDR3 loop: CASSITQGNQPQHF. The CDR3 DNA reads as TGTGCCAGTAGTATTACTCAGGGAAATCAGCCCCAGCATTTT.

The chain links TRBV12-3 or TRBV12-4 to TRBJ2-1; D call uncertain. V lost 8 bases, J lost 5 bases, and 13 bases lay in between. The CDR3 runs to 13 residues. The CDR3 is CASSPSTNNEQFF. The CDR3 nucleotides are TGTGCCAGCTCCCCATCTACTAACAATGAGCAGTTCTTC.

The chain joins TRBV30 to TRBJ1-2; no definite D call. The CDR3 consists of 14 residues. Germline CDR1 is GTSNPN and CDR2 is SVGIG (reference sequence). V lost 4 bases to trimming and J lost 4 bases, with 16 bases between them. CDR3 DNA sequence: TGTGCCTGGAACCGACACGCCTTGAGCTATGGCTACACCTTC. Amino acids: CAWNRHALSYGYTF.

As concerns this clone: Other DNA variants within this sample encode the same CDR3. V gene TRBV30 combines with J gene TRBJ1-3; D remains unclear. Trimming took 3 bases from V and 1 from J, leaving 7 bases between them. CDR1 GTSNPN and CDR2 SVGIG come from the germline V gene (reference sequence). The length of the CDR3 is 13 residues. CDR3 nucleotides: TGTGCCTGGAGAGGAGGGTCTGGAAACACCATATATTTT. Its translation is CAWRGGSGNTIYF. The whole variable domain, remainder taken from reference TRBV30 and TRBJ1-3, is SQTIHQWPATLVQPVGSPLSLECTVEGTSNPNLYWYRQAAGRGLQLLFYSVGIGQISSEVPQNLSASRPQDRQFILSSKKLLLSDSGFYLCAWRGGSGNTIYFGEGSWLTVV.